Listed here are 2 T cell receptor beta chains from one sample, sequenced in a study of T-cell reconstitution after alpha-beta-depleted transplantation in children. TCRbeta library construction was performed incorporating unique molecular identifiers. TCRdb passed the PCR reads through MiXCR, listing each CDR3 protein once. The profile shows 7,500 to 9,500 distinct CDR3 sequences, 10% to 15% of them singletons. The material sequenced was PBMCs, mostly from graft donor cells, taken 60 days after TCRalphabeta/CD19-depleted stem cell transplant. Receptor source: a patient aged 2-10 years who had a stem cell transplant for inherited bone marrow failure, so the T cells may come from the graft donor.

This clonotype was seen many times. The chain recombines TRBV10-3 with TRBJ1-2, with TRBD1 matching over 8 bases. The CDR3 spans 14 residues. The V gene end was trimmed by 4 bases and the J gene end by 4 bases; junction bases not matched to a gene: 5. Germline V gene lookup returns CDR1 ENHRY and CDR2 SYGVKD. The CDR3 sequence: CAISGQGKGYGYTF. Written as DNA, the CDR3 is TGTGCCATCAGTGGACAGGGGAAGGGCTATGGCTACACCTTC.

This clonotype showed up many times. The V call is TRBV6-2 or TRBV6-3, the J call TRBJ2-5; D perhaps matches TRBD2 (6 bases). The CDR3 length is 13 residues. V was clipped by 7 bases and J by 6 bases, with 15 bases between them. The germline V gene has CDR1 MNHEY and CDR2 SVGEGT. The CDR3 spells CASKPTGDQTQYF. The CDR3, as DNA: TGTGCCAGCAAGCCCACGGGAGACCAGACCCAGTACTTC.